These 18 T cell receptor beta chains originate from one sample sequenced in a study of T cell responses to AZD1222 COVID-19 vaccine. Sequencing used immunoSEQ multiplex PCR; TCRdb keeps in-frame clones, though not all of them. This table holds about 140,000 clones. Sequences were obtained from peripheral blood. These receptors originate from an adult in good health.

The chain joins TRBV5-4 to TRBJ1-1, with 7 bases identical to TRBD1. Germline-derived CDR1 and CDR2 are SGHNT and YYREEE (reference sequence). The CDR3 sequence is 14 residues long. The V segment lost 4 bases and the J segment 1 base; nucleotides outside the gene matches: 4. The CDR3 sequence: CASSAGQWNTEAFF. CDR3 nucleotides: TGTGCCAGCAGCGCGGGACAGTGGAACACTGAAGCTTTCTTT.

This chain's CDR3 is CASSRELRTMDTQYF. DNA for the CDR3: TGCGCCAGCAGCCGAGAGCTCCGGACGATGGATACGCAGTATTTT. This sequence joins TRBV4-3 and TRBJ2-3; D not resolved. Germline V gene lookup returns CDR1 LGHNA and CDR2 YSLEER. The V gene lost 4 bases and the J gene lost 6 bases, with 17 bases spanning the gap. This CDR3 has 15 residues.

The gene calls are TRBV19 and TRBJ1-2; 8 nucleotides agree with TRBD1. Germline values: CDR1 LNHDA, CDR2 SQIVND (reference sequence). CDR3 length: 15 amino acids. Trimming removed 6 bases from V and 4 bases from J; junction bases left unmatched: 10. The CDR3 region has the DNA TGTGCCAGTAGGATCGGACAGGGTAGGCGCTATGGCTACACCTTC. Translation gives CASRIGQGRRYGYTF.

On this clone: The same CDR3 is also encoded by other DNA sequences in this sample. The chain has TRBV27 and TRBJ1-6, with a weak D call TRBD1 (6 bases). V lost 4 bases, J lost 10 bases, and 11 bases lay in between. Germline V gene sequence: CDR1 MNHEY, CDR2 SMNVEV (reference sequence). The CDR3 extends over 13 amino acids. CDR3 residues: CASSYRDYSPLHF. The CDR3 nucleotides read TGTGCCAGCAGTTACAGGGATTACTCACCCCTCCACTTT.

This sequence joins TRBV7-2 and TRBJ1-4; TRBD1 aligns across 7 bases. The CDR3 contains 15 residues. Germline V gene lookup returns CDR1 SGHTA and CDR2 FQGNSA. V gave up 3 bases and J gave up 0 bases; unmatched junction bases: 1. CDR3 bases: TGTGCCAGCAGCTTCGACAGGGCAACTAATGAAAAACTGTTTTTT. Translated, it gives CASSFDRATNEKLFF.

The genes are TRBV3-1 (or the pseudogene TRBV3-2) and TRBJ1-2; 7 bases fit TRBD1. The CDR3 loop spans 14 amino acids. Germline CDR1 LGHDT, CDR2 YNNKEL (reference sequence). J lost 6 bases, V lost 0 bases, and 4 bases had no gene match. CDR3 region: CASSQDGTVNGYTF. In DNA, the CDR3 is TGTGCCAGCAGCCAAGACGGGACAGTCAATGGCTACACCTTC.

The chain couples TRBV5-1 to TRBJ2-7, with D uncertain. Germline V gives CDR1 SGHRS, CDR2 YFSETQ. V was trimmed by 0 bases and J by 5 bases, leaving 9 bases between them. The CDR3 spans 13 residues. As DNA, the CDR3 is TGCGCCAGCAGCTTGGAAGGGTGGAACGAGCAGTACTTC. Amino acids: CASSLEGWNEQYF.

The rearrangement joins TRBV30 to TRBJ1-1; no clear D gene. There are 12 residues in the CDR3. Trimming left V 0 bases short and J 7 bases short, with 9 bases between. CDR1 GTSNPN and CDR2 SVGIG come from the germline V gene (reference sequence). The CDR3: CAWSVLGNEAFF. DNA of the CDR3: TGTGCCTGGAGTGTACTGGGTAATGAAGCTTTCTTT. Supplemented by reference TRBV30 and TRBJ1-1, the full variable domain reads SQTIHQWPATLVQPVGSPLSLECTVEGTSNPNLYWYRQAAGRGLQLLFYSVGIGQISSEVPQNLSASRPQDRQFILSSKKLLLSDSGFYLCAWSVLGNEAFFGQGTRLTVV.

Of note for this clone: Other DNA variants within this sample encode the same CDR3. CDR3 DNA: TGTGCCAGCAGTTTACGAGAGACCCAGTACTTC. Translating it yields CASSLRETQYF. The chain recombines TRBV12-3 or TRBV12-4 with TRBJ2-5; no definite D call. This CDR3 contains 11 residues. V was cut by 2 bases and J by 4 bases, with 2 bases left in between.

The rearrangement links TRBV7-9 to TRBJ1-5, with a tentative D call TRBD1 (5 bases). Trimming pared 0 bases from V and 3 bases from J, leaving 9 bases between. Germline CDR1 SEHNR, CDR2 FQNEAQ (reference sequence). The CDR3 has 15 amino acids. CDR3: CASSLARDDNQPQHF. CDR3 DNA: TGTGCCAGCAGCTTAGCGCGGGACGACAATCAGCCCCAGCATTTT.

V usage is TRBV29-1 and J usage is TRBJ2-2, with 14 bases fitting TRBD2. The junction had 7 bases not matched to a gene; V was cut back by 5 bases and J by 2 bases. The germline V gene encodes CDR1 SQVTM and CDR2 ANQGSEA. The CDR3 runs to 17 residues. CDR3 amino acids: CSVPGTSGGPNTGELFF. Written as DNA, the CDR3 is TGCAGCGTTCCCGGGACTAGCGGGGGCCCAAACACCGGGGAGCTGTTTTTT.

The CDR3: CAWSPPLGGYTF. In nucleotides, the CDR3 is TGTGCCTGGAGTCCCCCCCTAGGTGGCTACACCTTC. V and J are TRBV30 and TRBJ1-2; D uncertain. V was shortened by 2 bases and J by 7 bases, with 11 bases between the two germline ends. Germline-derived CDR1 and CDR2 are GTSNPN and SVGIG (reference sequence). This CDR3 spans 12 amino acids.

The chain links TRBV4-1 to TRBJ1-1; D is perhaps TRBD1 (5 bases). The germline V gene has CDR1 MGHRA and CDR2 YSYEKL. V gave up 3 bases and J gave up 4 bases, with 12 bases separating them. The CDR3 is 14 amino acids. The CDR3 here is CASSHPFGGTEAFF. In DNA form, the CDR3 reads TGCGCCAGCAGCCACCCATTTGGGGGCACTGAAGCTTTCTTT.

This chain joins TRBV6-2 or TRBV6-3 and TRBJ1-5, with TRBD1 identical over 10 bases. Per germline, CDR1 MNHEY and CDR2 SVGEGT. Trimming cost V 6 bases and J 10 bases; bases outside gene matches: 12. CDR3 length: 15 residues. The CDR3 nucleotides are TGTGCCAGCAGCTCGGGACAGGGGATTTACGACCCCCAGCATTTT. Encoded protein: CASSSGQGIYDPQHF.

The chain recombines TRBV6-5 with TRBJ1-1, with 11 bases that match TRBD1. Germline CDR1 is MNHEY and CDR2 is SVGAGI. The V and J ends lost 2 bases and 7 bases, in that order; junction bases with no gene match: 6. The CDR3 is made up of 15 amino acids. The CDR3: CASSYRTGGSGEAFF. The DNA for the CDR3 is TGTGCCAGCAGTTACCGGACAGGGGGCTCGGGTGAAGCTTTCTTT.

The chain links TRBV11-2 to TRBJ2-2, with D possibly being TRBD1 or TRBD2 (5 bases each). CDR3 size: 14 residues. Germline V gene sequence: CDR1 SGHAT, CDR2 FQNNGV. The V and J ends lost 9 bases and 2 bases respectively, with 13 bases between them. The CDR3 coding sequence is TGTGCCAGACCCCGGGACGGCAACACCGGGGAGCTGTTTTTT. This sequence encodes CARPRDGNTGELFF.

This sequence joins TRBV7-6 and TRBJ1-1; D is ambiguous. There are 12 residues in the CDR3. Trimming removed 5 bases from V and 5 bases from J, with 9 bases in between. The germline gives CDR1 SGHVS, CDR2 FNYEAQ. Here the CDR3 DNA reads TGTGCCAGCAGCCCCGGGGAGACTGAAGCTTTCTTT. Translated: CASSPGETEAFF.

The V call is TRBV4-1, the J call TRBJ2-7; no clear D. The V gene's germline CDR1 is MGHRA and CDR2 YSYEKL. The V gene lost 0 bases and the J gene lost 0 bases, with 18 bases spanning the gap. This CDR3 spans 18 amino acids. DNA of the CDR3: TGCGCCAGCAGCCAAGAAGGAATAGGCCAGAGGAGCTCCTACGAGCAGTACTTC. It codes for CASSQEGIGQRSSYEQYF.